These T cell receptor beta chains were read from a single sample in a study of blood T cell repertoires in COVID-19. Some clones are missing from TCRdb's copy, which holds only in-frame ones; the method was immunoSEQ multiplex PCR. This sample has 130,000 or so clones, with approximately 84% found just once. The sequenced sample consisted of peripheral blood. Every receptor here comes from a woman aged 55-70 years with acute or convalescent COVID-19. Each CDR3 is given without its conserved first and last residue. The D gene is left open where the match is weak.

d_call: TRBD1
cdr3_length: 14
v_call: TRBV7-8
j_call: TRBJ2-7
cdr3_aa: ASSLGTGFGSYEQY

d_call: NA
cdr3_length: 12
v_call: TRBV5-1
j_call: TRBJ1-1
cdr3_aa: ASSEGRGTTEAF

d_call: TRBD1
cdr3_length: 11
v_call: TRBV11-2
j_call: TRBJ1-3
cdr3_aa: ASTGTGGNTIY

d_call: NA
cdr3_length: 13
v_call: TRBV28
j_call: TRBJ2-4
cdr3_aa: ASSSDSLAKNIQY

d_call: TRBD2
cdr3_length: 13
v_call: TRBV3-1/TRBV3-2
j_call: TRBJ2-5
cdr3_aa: ASSQDYGGAETQY

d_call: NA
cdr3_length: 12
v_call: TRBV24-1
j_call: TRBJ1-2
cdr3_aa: ATSTPGLDYGYT

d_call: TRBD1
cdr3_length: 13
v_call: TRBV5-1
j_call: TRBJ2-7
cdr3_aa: ASSRGQGVGDEQY

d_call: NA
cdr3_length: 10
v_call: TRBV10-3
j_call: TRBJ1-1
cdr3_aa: AIRTGNTEAF

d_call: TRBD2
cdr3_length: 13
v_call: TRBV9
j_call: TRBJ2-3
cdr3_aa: ASSSSGGVSDTQY

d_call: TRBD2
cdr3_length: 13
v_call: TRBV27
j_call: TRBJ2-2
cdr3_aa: ASSYYGGGAGELF

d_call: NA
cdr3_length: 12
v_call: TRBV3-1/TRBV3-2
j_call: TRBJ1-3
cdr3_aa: ASSLRQGGNTIY

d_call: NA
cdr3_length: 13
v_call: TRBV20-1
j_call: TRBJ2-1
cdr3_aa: SASPRNRVSNEQF

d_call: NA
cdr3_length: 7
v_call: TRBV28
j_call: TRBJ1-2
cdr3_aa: ANSYGYT